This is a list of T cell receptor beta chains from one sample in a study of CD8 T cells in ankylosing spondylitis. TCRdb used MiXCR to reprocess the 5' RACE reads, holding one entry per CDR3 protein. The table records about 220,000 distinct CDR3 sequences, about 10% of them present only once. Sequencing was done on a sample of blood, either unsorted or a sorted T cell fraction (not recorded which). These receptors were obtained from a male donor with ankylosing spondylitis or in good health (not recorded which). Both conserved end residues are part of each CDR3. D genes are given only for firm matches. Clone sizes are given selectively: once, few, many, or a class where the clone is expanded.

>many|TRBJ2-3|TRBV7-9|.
TGTGCCAGCAGCGCAGCCCCCGCAGATACGCAGTATTTT
CASSAAPADTQYF
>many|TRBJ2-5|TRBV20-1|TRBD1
TGCAGTGCTCGCCGGACAGGGCGAGAGACCCAGTACTTC
CSARRTGRETQYF
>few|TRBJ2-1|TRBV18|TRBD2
TGTGCCAGCTCATCGAGCGGGGGGGAGCAGTTCTTC
CASSSSGGEQFF
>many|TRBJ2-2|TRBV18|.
TGTGCCAGCTCAACCAGGGGATCCGGGGAGCTGTTTTTT
CASSTRGSGELFF
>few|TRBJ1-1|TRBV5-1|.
TGCGCCAGCAGCGGGTCGTCGGGGTTGAACACTGAAGCTTTCTTT
CASSGSSGLNTEAFF
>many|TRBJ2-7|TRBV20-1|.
TGCAGCGGCGGCCAGACGGGACGGAACTACGAGCAGTACTTC
CSGGQTGRNYEQYF
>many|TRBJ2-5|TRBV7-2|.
TGTGCCAGCAGCCTGGGACCCTTGGTAAAAGAGACCCAGTACTTC
CASSLGPLVKETQYF
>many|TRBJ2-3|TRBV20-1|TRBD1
TGCAGGGGGACAGGCCTTGTCACAGATACGCAGTATTTT
CRGTGLVTDTQYF
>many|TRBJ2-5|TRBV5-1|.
TGCGCCAGCAGCTTGGAGCCAGCAGAAGAGACCCAGTACTTC
CASSLEPAEETQYF
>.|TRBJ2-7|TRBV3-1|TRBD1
TGTGCCAGCAGCCAATCGACAGGGGAGCAGTACTTC
CASSQSTGEQYF
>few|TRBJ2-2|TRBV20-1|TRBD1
TGCAGTGCCGCTGATCGGGACAGAAGAACCGGGGAGCTGTTTTTT
CSAADRDRRTGELFF
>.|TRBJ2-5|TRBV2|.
TGTGCCAGCGAAGTAGACGTTAGAGAGACCCAGTACTTC
CASEVDVRETQYF
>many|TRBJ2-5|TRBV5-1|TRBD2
TGCGCCAGCAGCTTGGAGGCGGCTAGCGGGGTAGAGACCCAGTACTTC
CASSLEAASGVETQYF
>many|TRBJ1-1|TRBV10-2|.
TGCGCCAGCAGTGGCGACACTAGGGCGGGGCACACTGAAGCTTTCTTT
CASSGDTRAGHTEAFF
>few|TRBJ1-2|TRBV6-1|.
TGTGCCAGCAGAGAGACAGGACCGAACGGGGGCTACACCTTC
CASRETGPNGGYTF
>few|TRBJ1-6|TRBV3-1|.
TGTGCCAGCAGCCAAGGTGTATGGCAGTCCGTCTCACCCCTCCACTTT
CASSQGVWQSVSPLHF
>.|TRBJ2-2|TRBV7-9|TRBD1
TGTGCCAGCGGCCCCCGGACAGGGGCCGGGACCGGGGAGCTGTTTTTT
CASGPRTGAGTGELFF
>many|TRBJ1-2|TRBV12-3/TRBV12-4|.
TGTGCCAGCAGTTTATCGAGGGCGGAGGGCTACACCTTC
CASSLSRAEGYTF
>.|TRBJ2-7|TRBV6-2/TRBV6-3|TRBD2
TGTGCCACAAAGCCGGGACTAGACCTCTACGAGCAGTACTTC
CATKPGLDLYEQYF
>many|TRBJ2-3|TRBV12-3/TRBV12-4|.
TGTGCCAGCACTCTAGACCTGAGCACAGATACGCAGTATTTT
CASTLDLSTDTQYF
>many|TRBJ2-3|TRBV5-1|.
TGCGCCAGCAGCACCACGGGGGGCACCTCAGATACGCAGTATTTT
CASSTTGGTSDTQYF
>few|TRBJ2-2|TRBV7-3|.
TGTGCCAGCAGCTCATACAGTGGTTCCACCGGGGAGCTGTTTTTT
CASSSYSGSTGELFF
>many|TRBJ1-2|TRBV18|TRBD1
TGTGCCAGCTCAGCGGGACAGGGGGCTGAATATGGCTACACCTTC
CASSAGQGAEYGYTF
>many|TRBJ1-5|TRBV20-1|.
TGCAGTGCTCCTGAGAGGAAGGGCAATCAGCCCCAGCATTTT
CSAPERKGNQPQHF
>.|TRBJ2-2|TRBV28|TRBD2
TGTGCCAGCAGCCTTCAGCGGGGGGGAAGCGTGGGCACCGGGGAGCTGTTTTTT
CASSLQRGGSVGTGELFF
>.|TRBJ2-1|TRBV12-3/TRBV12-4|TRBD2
TGTGCCAGCAGTTTCCCACTAGCGGGGGTAAACGGTGAGCAGTTCTTC
CASSFPLAGVNGEQFF
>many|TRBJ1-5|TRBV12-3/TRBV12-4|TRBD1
TGTGCCAGCAGACAGGACAGGGCCAATCAGCCCCAGCATTTT
CASRQDRANQPQHF
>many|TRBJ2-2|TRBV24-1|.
TGTGCCACCAGTGATCCCAAGATGGACACCGGGGAGCTGTTTTTT
CATSDPKMDTGELFF
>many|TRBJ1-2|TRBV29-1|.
TGCAGCGTTGAAAGACTCCCGACAAAGACCAATATCTATGGCTACACCTTC
CSVERLPTKTNIYGYTF
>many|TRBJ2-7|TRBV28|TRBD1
TGTGCCAGCAGCCTCTCCCGGGACAGTTCCTACGAGCAGTACTTC
CASSLSRDSSYEQYF
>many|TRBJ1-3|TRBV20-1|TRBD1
TGCAGTGCTAGAGATCCCGGGACAGCTGGAAACACCATATATTTT
CSARDPGTAGNTIYF
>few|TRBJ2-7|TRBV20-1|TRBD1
TGCAGTGCTAGAGTCCCGGGACAGGGGGTCTCCTACGAGCAGTACTTC
CSARVPGQGVSYEQYF